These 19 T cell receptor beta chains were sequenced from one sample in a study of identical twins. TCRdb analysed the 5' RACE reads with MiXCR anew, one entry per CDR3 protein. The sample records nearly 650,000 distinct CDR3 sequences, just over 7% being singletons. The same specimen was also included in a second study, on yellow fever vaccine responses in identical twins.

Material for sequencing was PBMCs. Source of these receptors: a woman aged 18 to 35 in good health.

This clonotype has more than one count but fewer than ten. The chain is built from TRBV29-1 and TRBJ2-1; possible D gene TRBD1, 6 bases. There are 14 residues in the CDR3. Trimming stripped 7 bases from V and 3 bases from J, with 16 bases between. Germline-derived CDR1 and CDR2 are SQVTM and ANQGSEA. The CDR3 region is CSAGAGDGYNEQFF. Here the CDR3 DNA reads TGCAGCGCCGGGGCAGGGGACGGCTACAATGAGCAGTTCTTC.

CDR3 coding DNA: TGTGCCATCAGTGATAGGGAAGATACGCAGTATTTT. This encodes CAISDREDTQYF. V is TRBV10-3 and J is TRBJ2-3; D ambiguous. V was pared by 3 bases and J by 5 bases, with 6 bases between. CDR1 ENHRY and CDR2 SYGVKD come from the germline V gene. The CDR3 spans 12 residues.

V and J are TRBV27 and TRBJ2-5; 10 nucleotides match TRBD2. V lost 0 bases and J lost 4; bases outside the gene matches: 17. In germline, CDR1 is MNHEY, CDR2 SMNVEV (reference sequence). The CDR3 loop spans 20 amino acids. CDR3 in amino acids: CASSLSHRASGRSHGETQYF. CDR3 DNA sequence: TGTGCCAGCAGTTTATCCCATCGGGCTAGCGGGAGAAGTCACGGAGAGACCCAGTACTTC.

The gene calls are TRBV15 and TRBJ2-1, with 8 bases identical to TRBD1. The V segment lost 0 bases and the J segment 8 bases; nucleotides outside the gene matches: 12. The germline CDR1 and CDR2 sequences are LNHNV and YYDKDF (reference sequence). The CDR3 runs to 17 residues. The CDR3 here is CATSRENAADREDEQFF. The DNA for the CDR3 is TGTGCCACCAGCAGAGAGAACGCGGCGGACAGGGAGGATGAGCAGTTCTTC.

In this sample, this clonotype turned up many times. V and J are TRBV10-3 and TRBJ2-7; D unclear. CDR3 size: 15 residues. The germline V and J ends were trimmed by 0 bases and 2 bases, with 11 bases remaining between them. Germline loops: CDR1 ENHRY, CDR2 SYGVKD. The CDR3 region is CAISESYGTTYEQYF. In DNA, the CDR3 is TGTGCCATCAGTGAGTCTTACGGAACTACCTACGAGCAGTACTTC.

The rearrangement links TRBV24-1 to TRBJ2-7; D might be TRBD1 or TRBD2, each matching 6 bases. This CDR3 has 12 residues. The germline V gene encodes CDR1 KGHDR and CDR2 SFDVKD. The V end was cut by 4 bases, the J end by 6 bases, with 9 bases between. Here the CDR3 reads CATSEGGAEQYF. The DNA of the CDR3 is TGTGCCACCAGTGAGGGGGGCGCCGAGCAGTACTTC.

CDR3 residues: CASRTSYSNQPQHF. CDR3 sequence (DNA): TGTGCCAGCAGAACGTCCTATAGCAATCAGCCCCAGCATTTT. The chain joins TRBV6-1 to TRBJ1-5, with D unclear. In germline, CDR1 is MNHNS, CDR2 SASEGT. The CDR3 totals 14 residues. Trimming shortened V by 6 bases and J by 0 bases, and 9 bases separated the two germline ends.

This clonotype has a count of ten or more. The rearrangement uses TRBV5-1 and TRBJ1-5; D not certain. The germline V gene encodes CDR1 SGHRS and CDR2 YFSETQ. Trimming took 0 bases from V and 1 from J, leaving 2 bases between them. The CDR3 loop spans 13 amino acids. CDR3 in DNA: TGCGCCAGCAGCTTGGAGAGCAATCAGCCCCAGCATTTT. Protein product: CASSLESNQPQHF.

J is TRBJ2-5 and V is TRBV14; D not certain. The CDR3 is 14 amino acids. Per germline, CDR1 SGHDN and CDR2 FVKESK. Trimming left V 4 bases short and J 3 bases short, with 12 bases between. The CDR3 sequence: CASSPYIGEETQYF. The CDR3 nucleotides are TGTGCCAGCAGCCCTTACATAGGAGAAGAGACCCAGTACTTC.

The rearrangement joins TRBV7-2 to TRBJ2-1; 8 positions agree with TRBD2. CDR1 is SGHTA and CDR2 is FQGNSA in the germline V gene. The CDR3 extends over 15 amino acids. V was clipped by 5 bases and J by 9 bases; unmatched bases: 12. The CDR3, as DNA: TGTGCCAGCAGCCCGGGGACTAGAAGGTCGGGTGAGCAGTTCTTC. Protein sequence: CASSPGTRRSGEQFF.

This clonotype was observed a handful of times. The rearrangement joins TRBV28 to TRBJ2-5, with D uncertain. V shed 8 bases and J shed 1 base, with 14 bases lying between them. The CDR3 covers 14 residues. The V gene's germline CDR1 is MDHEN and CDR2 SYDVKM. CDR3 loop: CASGRSGVQETQYF. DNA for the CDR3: TGTGCCAGCGGCCGATCGGGCGTCCAAGAGACCCAGTACTTC.

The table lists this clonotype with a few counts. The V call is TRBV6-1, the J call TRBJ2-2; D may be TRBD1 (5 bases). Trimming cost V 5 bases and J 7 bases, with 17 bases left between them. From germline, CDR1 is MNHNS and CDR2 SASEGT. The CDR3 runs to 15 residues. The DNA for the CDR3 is TGTGCCAGCAGTAAAGTTCAGGGAAAAGGCGGGGAGCTGTTTTTT. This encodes CASSKVQGKGGELFF.

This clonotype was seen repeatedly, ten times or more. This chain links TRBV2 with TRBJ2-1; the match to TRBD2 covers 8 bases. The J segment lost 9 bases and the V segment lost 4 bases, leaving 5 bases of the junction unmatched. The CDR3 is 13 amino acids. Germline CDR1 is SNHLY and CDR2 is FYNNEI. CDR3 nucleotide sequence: TGTGCCAGCAGTGCTCCGACTAGCGTTGAGCAGTTCTTC. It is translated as CASSAPTSVEQFF.

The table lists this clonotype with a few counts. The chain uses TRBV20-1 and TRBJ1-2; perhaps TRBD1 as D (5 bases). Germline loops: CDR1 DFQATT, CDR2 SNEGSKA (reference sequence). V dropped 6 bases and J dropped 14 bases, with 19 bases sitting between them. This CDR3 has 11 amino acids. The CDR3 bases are TGCAGTGCCGGCGTGGGGCAGCGTAAGACCTTC. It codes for CSAGVGQRKTF.

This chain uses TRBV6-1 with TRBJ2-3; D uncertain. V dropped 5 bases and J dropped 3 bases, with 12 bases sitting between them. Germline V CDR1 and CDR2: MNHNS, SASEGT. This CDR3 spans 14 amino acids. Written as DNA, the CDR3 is TGTGCCAGCAGTCCCCCCGACGGGACAGATACGCAGTATTTT. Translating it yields CASSPPDGTDTQYF.

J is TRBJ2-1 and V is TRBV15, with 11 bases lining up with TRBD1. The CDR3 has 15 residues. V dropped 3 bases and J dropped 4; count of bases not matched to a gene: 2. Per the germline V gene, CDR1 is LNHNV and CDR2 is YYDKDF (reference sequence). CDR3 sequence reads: CATSRGQGGYNEQFF. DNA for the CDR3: TGTGCCACCAGCAGGGGACAGGGGGGTTACAATGAGCAGTTCTTC.

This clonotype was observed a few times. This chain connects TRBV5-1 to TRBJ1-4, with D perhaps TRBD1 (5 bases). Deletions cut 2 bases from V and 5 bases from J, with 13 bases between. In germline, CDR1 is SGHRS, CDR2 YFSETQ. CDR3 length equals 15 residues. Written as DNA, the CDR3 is TGCGCCAGCAGCTTTACTCCCGGACAAAATGAAAAACTGTTTTTT. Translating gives CASSFTPGQNEKLFF.

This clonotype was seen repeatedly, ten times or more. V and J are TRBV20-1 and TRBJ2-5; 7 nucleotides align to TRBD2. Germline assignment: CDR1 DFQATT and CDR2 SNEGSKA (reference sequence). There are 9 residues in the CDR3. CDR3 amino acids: CTPGGTQYF. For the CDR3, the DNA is TGCACCCCGGGGGGGACCCAGTACTTC.

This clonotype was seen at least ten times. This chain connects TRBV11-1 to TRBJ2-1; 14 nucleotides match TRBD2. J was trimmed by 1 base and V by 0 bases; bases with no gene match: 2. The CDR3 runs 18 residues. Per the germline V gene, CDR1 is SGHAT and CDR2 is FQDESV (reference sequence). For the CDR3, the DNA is TGTGCCAGCAGCTTAGCAGGGACTAGCGGGAGTTCCTACAATGAGCAGTTCTTC. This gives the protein CASSLAGTSGSSYNEQFF.